This TCR beta chain was sequenced for a study of T cell repertoires in cytomegalovirus infection. For the study at large: Recently identified HLA-C-restricted CMV epitopes and well-studied HLA-B-restricted CMV epitopes were used by the study. The public TCR beta signatures pointed to both CMV infection and matching HLA type. Broader study findings: Adding up the frequency of public TCR beta families identified people who carried CMV plus the relevant HLA. HLA-C-restricted CMV clonotypes gave the most frequent clonotype in two of eight donors.

One entry per CDR3 protein results from TCRdb running MiXCR on the reads. The sample has about 890,000 distinct CDR3 sequences, roughly 31% seen once. This clonotype occurred a few times. Its antigen is unknown. V lost 1 base, J lost 5 bases, and 11 bases lay in between. There are 14 residues in the CDR3. The V gene's germline CDR1 is SGHVS and CDR2 FNYEAQ. The V and J genes are TRBV7-6 and TRBJ1-1, with a weak D call TRBD1 (6 bases). Specimen: cultured CD8+ T cells from PBMCs, collected from culture after CMV antigen stimulation. This receptor was taken from a human donor in good health (CMV status not recorded). Some clones in this sample may be carry-over from other donors' samples. CDR3 in amino acids: CASSLGRGVTEAFF. The CDR3 DNA follows: TGTGCCAGCAGCTTAGGCAGGGGAGTAACTGAAGCTTTCTTT.